This is a list of T cell receptor beta chains from one sample in a study of cytomegalovirus exposure and HLA in healthy donors. Sequencing used immunoSEQ multiplex PCR; TCRdb keeps in-frame clones, though not all of them. In the table there are 150,000 to 200,000 clones, approximately 85% of which are singletons. Specimen: PBMCs. All receptors derive from a girl between 5 and 17 years old in good health and CMV-seropositive. CDR3s include the opening cysteine and the closing phenylalanine or tryptophan. Fields, in order: CDR3 length, J gene, D gene, clone size, V gene, CDR3 protein, CDR3 DNA. The D gene is left open where the match is weak. The size entry is marked missing in some rows and otherwise reads once, few, many or a size class.

>16|TRBJ2-7|-|-|TRBV5-6
CASSLVSRAPRGEQYF
TGTGCCAGCAGCTTGGTTTCCAGGGCTCCCCGAGGAGAGCAGTACTTC
>15|TRBJ1-3|TRBD1|-|TRBV5-8
CASSFGTGSGNTIYF
TGTGCCAGCAGCTTCGGGACAGGGTCCGGAAACACCATATATTTT
>13|TRBJ2-5|-|-|TRBV11-3
CASSLVGREAQYF
TGTGCCAGCAGCTTAGTGGGAAGGGAGGCCCAGTACTTC
>16|TRBJ1-1|TRBD1|-|TRBV6-6
CASSYGGQGEGTEAFF
TGTGCCAGCAGTTACGGAGGACAGGGGGAGGGGACTGAAGCTTTCTTT
>16|TRBJ2-1|TRBD1|once|TRBV29-1
CSVPVRTGRSYNEQFF
TGCAGCGTCCCGGTCAGGACAGGGAGGTCCTACAATGAGCAGTTCTTC
>12|TRBJ1-1|-|-|TRBV30
CAWSDRTYEAFF
TGTGCCTGGAGTGACCGGACATATGAAGCTTTCTTT
>16|TRBJ1-2|-|few|TRBV7-9
CASSLEGVGRSNGYTF
TGTGCCAGCAGCTTAGAGGGGGTCGGCAGGAGCAATGGCTACACCTTC
>14|TRBJ1-5|TRBD1|-|TRBV6-5
CASSYGTGNQPQHF
TGTGCCAGCAGTTACGGGACAGGCAATCAGCCCCAGCATTTT
>17|TRBJ1-6|TRBD1|once|TRBV19
CASTGADRFSYNSPLHF
TGTGCCAGTACCGGGGCGGACAGGTTCTCCTATAATTCACCCCTCCACTTT
>13|TRBJ2-5|TRBD2|-|TRBV19
CASRRGGGETQYF
TGTGCCAGTAGACGCGGGGGGGGAGAGACCCAGTACTTC
>13|TRBJ2-3|-|-|TRBV11-3
CASSGAGADTQYF
TGTGCCAGCAGCGGAGCGGGTGCAGATACGCAGTATTTT
>15|TRBJ2-6|-|once|TRBV5-1
CASSFWGSEANVLTF
TGCGCCAGCAGCTTTTGGGGCTCGGAGGCCAACGTCCTGACTTTC
>14|TRBJ2-1|TRBD2|-|TRBV5-1
CASSDSGGYNEQFF
TGCGCCAGCAGCGATAGCGGGGGCTACAATGAGCAGTTCTTC
>17|TRBJ2-5|TRBD1|-|TRBV7-9
CASSPLSRDRGMETQYF
TGTGCCAGCAGCCCGCTGTCCCGGGACAGGGGGATGGAGACCCAGTACTTC
>14|TRBJ2-1|TRBD2|-|TRBV7-2
CASTRASGDNEQFF
TGTGCCAGCACCCGGGCTAGCGGGGACAATGAGCAGTTCTTC
>12|TRBJ1-1|-|-|TRBV30
CAWSVQGPEAFF
TGTGCCTGGAGTGTGCAGGGTCCTGAAGCTTTCTTT
>15|TRBJ2-2|-|-|TRBV10-1
CASSDGETATGELFF
TGCGCCAGCAGTGACGGGGAAACCGCCACCGGGGAGCTGTTTTTT
>14|TRBJ1-4|-|-|TRBV6-6
CASSRTGEGEKLFF
TGTGCCAGCAGCCGTACCGGGGAAGGTGAAAAACTGTTTTTT
>17|TRBJ2-6|-|-|TRBV2
CASTKGLGVSGANVLTF
TGTGCCAGCACCAAGGGGCTCGGTGTCTCTGGGGCCAACGTCCTGACTTTC
>12|TRBJ2-7|TRBD1|once|TRBV7-9
CASSIGTGDEYF
TGTGCCAGCAGCATTGGGACAGGGGACGAGTACTTC
>12|TRBJ2-2|-|-|TRBV7-9
CASTPDTGELFF
TGTGCCAGCACCCCGGACACCGGGGAGCTGTTTTTT
>15|TRBJ1-5|TRBD1|-|TRBV2
CASSGQGRAAQPQHF
TGTGCCAGCAGTGGACAGGGACGGGCTGCTCAGCCCCAGCATTTT
>12|TRBJ1-1|-|-|TRBV7-4
CASSLRGTEAFF
TGTGCCAGCAGCCTAAGGGGAACTGAAGCTTTCTTT
>13|TRBJ2-7|-|-|TRBV5-1
CASSLGRNYEQYF
TGCGCCAGCAGCTTGGGGCGGAACTACGAGCAGTACTTC
>10|TRBJ2-7|TRBD1|-|TRBV29-1
CSVGQGEQYF
TGCAGCGTCGGACAGGGCGAGCAGTACTTC
>12|TRBJ2-3|-|-|TRBV27
CASSQQPDTQYF
TGTGCCAGCAGTCAACAACCGGATACGCAGTATTTT
>18|TRBJ1-5|-|-|TRBV12-5
CASGLVPKDSFSNQPQHF
TGTGCTAGTGGTTTGGTACCTAAGGACAGCTTTAGCAATCAGCCCCAGCATTTT
>14|TRBJ2-2|-|-|TRBV9
CASSVDTGAGELFF
TGTGCCAGCAGCGTAGACACAGGAGCCGGGGAGCTGTTTTTT
>15|TRBJ1-2|-|-|TRBV6-4
CASSETGRANYGYTF
TGTGCCAGCAGTGAGACAGGCCGTGCTAACTATGGCTACACCTTC
>11|TRBJ1-1|-|few|TRBV20-1
CSAKRGTEAFF
TGCAGTGCTAAAAGGGGCACTGAAGCTTTCTTT
>15|TRBJ2-3|-|-|TRBV10-2
CASSESVVAPDTQYF
TGCGCCAGCAGTGAGTCGGTGGTGGCCCCAGATACGCAGTATTTT
>14|TRBJ2-7|-|-|TRBV5-8
CASRGLGQSYEQYF
TGTGCCAGCCGGGGGCTGGGACAGTCCTACGAGCAGTACTTC
>15|TRBJ2-5|-|-|TRBV13
CASSLGFGQQETQYF
TGTGCCAGCAGCTTAGGCTTTGGACAGCAAGAGACCCAGTACTTC
>14|TRBJ1-5|-|-|TRBV6-1
CATVEGGGNQPQHF
TGTGCCACCGTAGAAGGCGGGGGCAATCAGCCCCAGCATTTT
>19|TRBJ1-1|-|-|TRBV28
CASSLWVEGVEGKNTEAFF
TGTGCCAGCAGTTTATGGGTTGAGGGGGTAGAAGGAAAAAACACTGAAGCTTTCTTT
>16|TRBJ1-1|-|once|TRBV27
CASSPSQGRRNTEAFF
TGTGCCAGCAGTCCTTCCCAGGGCCGGAGGAACACTGAAGCTTTCTTT
>15|TRBJ2-2|TRBD1|-|TRBV6-5
CASSRQGVNTGELFF
TGTGCCAGCAGTAGACAGGGGGTTAACACCGGGGAGCTGTTTTTT
>17|TRBJ2-3|TRBD2|few|TRBV9
CASTTDPGGGTTDTQYF
TGTGCCAGCACCACCGATCCAGGCGGGGGGACTACAGATACGCAGTATTTT
>8|TRBJ2-7|-|-|TRBV2
CASVGQYF
TGTGCCAGCGTCGGGCAGTACTTC
>14|TRBJ2-2|TRBD2|-|TRBV4-1
CASRYSGGTGELFF
TGCGCCAGCAGATATAGCGGGGGGACCGGGGAGCTGTTTTTT
>14|TRBJ2-7|TRBD1|-|TRBV7-9
CASTFGQGSHEQYF
TGTGCCAGCACGTTTGGACAGGGTTCCCACGAGCAGTACTTC
>16|TRBJ2-1|TRBD2|-|TRBV5-6
CASSLPVSGGYNEQFF
TGTGCCAGCAGCTTGCCGGTTAGCGGGGGGTACAATGAGCAGTTCTTC
>16|TRBJ1-5|-|-|TRBV5-6
CASSLAGVVQDQPQHF
TGTGCCAGCAGCTTGGCCGGGGTGGTGCAAGATCAGCCCCAGCATTTT
>14|TRBJ1-4|TRBD1|-|TRBV5-1
CASSLGQGNEKLFF
TGCGCCAGCAGCTTGGGACAGGGGAATGAAAAACTGTTTTTT
>16|TRBJ1-4|-|-|TRBV7-9
CASSGGGGFRDEKLFF
TGTGCCAGCAGCGGCGGTGGGGGCTTTAGGGATGAAAAACTGTTTTTT
>12|TRBJ2-5|TRBD1|-|TRBV7-8
CASKDRDETQYF
TGTGCCAGCAAAGACAGGGATGAGACCCAGTACTTC
>14|TRBJ2-5|TRBD2|-|TRBV13
CATTRRGVQETQYF
TGTGCCACCACCCGGCGGGGGGTTCAAGAGACCCAGTACTTC
>14|TRBJ1-2|-|-|TRBV5-1
CASSWAQDNYGYTF
TGCGCCAGCAGCTGGGCACAAGACAACTATGGCTACACCTTC